This TCR beta chain appears in the sequencing data of a study of T cell repertoires in cytomegalovirus infection. Study in general: Matching HLA type, along with CMV infection, was indicated by public TCR beta signatures.

The study, taken as a whole, reports: The response measured ex vivo was dominated by TCR beta clonotypes (HLA-C-restricted and CMV-specific). Identification of carriers of CMV plus the relevant HLA was performed using cumulative public TCR beta family frequency.

In this sample, this clonotype turned up a few times. Its specificity is not known. TCRdb reanalysed the reads using MiXCR and keeps one entry per CDR3 protein. Of hundreds of thousands of distinct CDR3 sequences listed, 35% are singletons. V shed 6 bases, J shed 7 bases, and the junction held 8 bases outside the gene matches. Germline lookup yields CDR1 MNHEY and CDR2 SVGEGT. The CDR3 has 13 amino acids. The gene calls are TRBV6-2 or TRBV6-3 and TRBJ2-7; 8 bases are shared with TRBD1. This clonotype originated in a human donor in good health (CMV status not recorded). Some clones in this sample may be carry-over from other donors' samples. The sample was PBMCs. The CDR3, as DNA: TGTGCCAGCAGCTCCCCTACAGGGGGGGAGCAGTACTTC. Its translation: CASSSPTGGEQYF.